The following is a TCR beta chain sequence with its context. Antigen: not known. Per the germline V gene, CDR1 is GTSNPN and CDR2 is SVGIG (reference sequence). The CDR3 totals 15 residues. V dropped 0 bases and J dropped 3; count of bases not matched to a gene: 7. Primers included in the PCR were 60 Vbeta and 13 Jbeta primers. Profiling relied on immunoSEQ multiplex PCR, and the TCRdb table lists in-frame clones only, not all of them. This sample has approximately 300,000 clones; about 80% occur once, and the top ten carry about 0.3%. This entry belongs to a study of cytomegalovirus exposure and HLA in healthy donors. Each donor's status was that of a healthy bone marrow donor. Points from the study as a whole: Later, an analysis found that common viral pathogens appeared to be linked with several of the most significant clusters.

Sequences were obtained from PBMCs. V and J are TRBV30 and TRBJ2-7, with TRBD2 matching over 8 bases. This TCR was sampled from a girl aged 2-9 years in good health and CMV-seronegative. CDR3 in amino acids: CAWSVASGSHYEQYF. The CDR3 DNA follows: TGTGCCTGGAGTGTGGCCAGCGGGAGCCACTACGAGCAGTACTTC.